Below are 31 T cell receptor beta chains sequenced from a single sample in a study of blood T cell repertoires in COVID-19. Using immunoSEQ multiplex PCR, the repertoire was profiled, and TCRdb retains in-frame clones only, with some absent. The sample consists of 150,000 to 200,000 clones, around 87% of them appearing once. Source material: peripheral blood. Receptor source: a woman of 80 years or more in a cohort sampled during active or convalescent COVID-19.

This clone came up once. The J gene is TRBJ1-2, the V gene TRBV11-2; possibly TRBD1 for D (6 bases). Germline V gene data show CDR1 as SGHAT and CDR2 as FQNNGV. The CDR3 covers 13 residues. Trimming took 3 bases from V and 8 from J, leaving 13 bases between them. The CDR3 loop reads CASSLLRDTGYTF. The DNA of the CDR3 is TGTGCCAGCAGCTTGCTACGGGACACCGGCTACACCTTC. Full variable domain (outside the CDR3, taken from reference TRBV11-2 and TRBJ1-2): EAGVAQSPRYKIIEKRQSVAFWCNPISGHATLYWYQQILGQGPKLLIQFQNNGVVDDSQLPKDRFSAERLKGVDSTLKIQPAKLEDSAVYLCASSLLRDTGYTFGSGTRLTVV.

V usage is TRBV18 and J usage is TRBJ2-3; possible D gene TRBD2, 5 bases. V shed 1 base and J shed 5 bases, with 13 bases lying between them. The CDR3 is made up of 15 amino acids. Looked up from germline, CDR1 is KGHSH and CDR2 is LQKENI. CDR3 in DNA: TGTGCCAGCTCACCACTGGGAGACGATTTAGATACGCAGTATTTT. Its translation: CASSPLGDDLDTQYF.

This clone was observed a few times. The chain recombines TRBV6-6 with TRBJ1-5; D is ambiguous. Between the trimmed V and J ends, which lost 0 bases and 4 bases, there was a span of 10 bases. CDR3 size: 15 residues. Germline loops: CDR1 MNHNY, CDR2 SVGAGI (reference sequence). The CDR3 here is CASSYSEGANQPQHF. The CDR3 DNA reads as TGTGCCAGCAGTTACTCGGAGGGAGCTAATCAGCCCCAGCATTTT.

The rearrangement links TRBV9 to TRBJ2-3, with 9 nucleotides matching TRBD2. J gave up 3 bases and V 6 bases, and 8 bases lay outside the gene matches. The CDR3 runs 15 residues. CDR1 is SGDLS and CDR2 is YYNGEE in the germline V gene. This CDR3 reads CASTERAGGTDTQYF. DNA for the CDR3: TGTGCCAGCACTGAGAGGGCGGGGGGGACAGATACGCAGTATTTT. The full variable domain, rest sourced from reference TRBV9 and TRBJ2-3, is DSGVTQTPKHLITATGQRVTLRCSPRSGDLSVYWYQQSLDQGLQFLIQYYNGEERAKGNILERFSAQQFPDLHSELNLSSLELGDSALYFCASTERAGGTDTQYFGPGTRLTVL.

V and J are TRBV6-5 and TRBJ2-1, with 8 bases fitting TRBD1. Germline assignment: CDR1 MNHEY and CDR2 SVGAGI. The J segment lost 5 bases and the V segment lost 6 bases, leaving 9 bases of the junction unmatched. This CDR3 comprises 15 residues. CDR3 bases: TGTGCCAGCAGAAACTCCGGACAGGGCCACAATGAGCAGTTCTTC. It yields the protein CASRNSGQGHNEQFF.

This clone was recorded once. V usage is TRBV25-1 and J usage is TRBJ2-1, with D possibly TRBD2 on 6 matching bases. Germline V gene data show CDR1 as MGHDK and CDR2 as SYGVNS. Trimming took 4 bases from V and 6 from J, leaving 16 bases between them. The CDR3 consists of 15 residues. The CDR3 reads CASSGGWEVSNEQFF. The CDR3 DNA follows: TGTGCCAGCAGTGGGGGGTGGGAGGTGAGCAATGAGCAGTTCTTC.

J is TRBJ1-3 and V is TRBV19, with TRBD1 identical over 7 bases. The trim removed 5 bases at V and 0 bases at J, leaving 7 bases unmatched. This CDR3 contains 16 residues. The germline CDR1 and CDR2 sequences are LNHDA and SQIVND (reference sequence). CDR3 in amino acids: CASSFSRGTSGNTIYF. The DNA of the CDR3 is TGTGCCAGTAGTTTCTCCAGGGGGACCTCTGGAAACACCATATATTTT.

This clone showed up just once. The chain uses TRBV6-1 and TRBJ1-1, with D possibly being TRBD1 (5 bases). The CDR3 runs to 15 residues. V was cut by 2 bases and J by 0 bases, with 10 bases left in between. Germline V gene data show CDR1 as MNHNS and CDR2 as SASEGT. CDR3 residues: CASSEQGMMNTEAFF. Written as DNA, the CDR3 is TGTGCCAGCAGTGAACAGGGAATGATGAACACTGAAGCTTTCTTT.

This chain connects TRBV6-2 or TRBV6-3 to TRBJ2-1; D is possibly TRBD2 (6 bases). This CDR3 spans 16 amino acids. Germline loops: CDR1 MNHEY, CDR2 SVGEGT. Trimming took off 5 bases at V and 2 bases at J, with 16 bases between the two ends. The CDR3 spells CASSLSSAGPYNEQFF. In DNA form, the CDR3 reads TGTGCCAGCAGTCTCTCTAGCGCCGGGCCCTACAATGAGCAGTTCTTC.

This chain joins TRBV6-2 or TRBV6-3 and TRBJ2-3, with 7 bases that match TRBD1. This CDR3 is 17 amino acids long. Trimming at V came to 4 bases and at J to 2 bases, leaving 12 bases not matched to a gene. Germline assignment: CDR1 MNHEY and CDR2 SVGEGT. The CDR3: CASSWAMKGANTDTQYF. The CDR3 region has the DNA TGTGCCAGCAGTTGGGCCATGAAGGGGGCTAACACAGATACGCAGTATTTT.

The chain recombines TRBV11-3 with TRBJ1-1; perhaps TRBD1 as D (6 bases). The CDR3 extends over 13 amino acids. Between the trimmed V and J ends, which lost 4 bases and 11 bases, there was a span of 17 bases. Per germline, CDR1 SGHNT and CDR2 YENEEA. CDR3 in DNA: TGTGCCAGCAGCTACCAGGGGCAGGCTGGGGCTTTCTTT. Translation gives CASSYQGQAGAFF.

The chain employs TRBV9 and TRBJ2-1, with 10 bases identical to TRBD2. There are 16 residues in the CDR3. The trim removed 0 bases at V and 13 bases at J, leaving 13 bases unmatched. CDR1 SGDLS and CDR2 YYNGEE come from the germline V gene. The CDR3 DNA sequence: TGTGCCAGCAGCGTAGGGGGCACTAGCGGGATCTTCGCCCAGTTCTTC. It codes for CASSVGGTSGIFAQFF.

The CDR3 coding sequence is TGTGCCACCTCACAGGGGGCACTCGGAAACACCATATATTTT. This encodes CATSQGALGNTIYF. The chain couples TRBV6-6 to TRBJ1-3; 9 bases align to TRBD1. The V gene's germline CDR1 is MNHNY and CDR2 SVGAGI (reference sequence). V lost 10 bases, J lost 4 bases, and 8 bases stayed unmatched. The CDR3 length is 14 residues.

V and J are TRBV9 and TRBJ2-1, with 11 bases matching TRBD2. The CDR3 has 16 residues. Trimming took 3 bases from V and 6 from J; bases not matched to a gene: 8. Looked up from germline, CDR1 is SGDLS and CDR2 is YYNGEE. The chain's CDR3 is CASSAPGTSGANEQFF. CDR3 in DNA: TGTGCCAGCAGCGCTCCCGGGACTAGCGGCGCCAATGAGCAGTTCTTC.

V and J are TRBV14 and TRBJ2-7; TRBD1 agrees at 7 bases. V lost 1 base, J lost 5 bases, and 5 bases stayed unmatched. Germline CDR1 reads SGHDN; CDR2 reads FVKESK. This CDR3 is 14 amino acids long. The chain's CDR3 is CASSQVGGFDEQYF. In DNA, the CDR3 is TGTGCCAGCAGCCAAGTAGGGGGCTTCGACGAGCAGTACTTC.

The CDR3, as DNA: TGTGCCAGCAGCGTCCAGGGGGTCCCCCAAGAGACCCAGTACTTC. Protein sequence: CASSVQGVPQETQYF. The chain has TRBV9 and TRBJ2-5; TRBD1 matches at 7 bases. The germline V gene has CDR1 SGDLS and CDR2 YYNGEE. V lost 2 bases to trimming and J lost 1 base; unmatched junction nucleotides: 5. The CDR3 has 15 amino acids. The complete variable domain, with remaining parts taken from reference TRBV9 and TRBJ2-5, reads DSGVTQTPKHLITATGQRVTLRCSPRSGDLSVYWYQQSLDQGLQFLIQYYNGEERAKGNILERFSAQQFPDLHSELNLSSLELGDSALYFCASSVQGVPQETQYFGPGTRLLVL.

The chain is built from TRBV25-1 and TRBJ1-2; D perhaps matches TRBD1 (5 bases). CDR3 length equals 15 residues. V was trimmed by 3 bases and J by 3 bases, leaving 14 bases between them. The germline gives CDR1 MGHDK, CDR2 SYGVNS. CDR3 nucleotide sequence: TGTGCCAGCAGTGACTCAGGGCTCTTGCACTATGGCTACACCTTC. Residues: CASSDSGLLHYGYTF.

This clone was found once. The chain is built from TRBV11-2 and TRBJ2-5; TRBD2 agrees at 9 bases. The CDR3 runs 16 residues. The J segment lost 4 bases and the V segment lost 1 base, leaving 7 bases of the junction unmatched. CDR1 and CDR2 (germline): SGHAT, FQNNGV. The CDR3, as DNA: TGTGCCAGCAGCTTAGCCCACCAACTAGCGGGAGAGACCCAGTACTTC. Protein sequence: CASSLAHQLAGETQYF. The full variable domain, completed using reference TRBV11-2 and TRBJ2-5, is EAGVAQSPRYKIIEKRQSVAFWCNPISGHATLYWYQQILGQGPKLLIQFQNNGVVDDSQLPKDRFSAERLKGVDSTLKIQPAKLEDSAVYLCASSLAHQLAGETQYFGPGTRLLVL.

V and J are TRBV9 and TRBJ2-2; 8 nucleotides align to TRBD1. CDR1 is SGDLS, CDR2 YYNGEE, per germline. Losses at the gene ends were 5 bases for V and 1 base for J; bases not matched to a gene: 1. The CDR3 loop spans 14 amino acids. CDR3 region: CASRGTGNTGELFF. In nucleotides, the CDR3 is TGTGCCAGCAGAGGGACAGGGAACACCGGGGAGCTGTTTTTT.

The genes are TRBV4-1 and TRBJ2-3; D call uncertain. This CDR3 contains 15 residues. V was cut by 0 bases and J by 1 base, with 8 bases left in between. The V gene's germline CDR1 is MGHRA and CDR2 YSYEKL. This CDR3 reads CASSQDWPRTDTQYF. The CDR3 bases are TGCGCCAGCAGCCAAGATTGGCCCCGCACAGATACGCAGTATTTT.

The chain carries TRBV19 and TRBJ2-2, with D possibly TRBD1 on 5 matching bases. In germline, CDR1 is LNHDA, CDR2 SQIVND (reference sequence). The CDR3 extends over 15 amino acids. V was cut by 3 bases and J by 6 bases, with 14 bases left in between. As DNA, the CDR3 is TGTGCCAGTAGTATCCGGCAGGGCAGGGCCGGGGAGCTGTTTTTT. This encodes CASSIRQGRAGELFF.

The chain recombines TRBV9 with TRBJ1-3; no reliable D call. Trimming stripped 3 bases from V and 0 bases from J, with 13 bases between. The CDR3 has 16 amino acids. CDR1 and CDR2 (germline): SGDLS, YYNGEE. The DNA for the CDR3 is TGTGCCAGCAGCGCGCCAGGTACGAGCTCTGGAAACACCATATATTTT. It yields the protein CASSAPGTSSGNTIYF.

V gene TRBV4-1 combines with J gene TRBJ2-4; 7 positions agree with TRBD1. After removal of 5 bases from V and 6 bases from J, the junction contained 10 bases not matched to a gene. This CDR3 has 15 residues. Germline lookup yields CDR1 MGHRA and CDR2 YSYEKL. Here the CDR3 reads CASSYRDSPLNIQYF. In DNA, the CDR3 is TGCGCCAGCAGCTACCGGGACAGCCCCCTAAACATTCAGTACTTC.

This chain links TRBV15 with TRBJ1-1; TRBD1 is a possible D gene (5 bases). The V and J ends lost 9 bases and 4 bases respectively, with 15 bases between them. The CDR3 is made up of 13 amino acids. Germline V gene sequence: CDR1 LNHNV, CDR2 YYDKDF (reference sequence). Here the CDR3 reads CATRQGFGTEAFF. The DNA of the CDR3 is TGTGCCACTCGCCAGGGTTTTGGCACTGAAGCTTTCTTT.

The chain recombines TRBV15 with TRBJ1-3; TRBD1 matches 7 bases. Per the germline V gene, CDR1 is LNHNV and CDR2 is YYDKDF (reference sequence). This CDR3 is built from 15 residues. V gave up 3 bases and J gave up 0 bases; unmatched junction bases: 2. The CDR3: CATSRDRLSGNTIYF. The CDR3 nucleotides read TGTGCCACCAGCAGGGACAGGCTCTCTGGAAACACCATATATTTT. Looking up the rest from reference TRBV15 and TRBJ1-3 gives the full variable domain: DAMVIQNPRYQVTQFGKPVTLSCSQTLNHNVMYWYQQKSSQAPKLLFHYYDKDFNNEADTPDNFQSRRPNTSFCFLDIRSPGLGDTAMYLCATSRDRLSGNTIYFGEGSWLTVV.

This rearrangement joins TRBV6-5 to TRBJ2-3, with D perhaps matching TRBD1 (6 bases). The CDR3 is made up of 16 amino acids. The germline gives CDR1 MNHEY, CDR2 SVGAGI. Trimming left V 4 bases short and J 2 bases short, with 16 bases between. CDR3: CASSSPLQGFTDTQYF. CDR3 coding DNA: TGTGCCAGCAGTTCCCCCCTACAGGGATTCACAGATACGCAGTATTTT.

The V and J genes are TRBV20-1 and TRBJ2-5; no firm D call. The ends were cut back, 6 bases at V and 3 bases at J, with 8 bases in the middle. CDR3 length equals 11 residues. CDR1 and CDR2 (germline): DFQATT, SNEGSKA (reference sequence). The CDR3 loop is CSAEPKETQYF. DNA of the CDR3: TGCAGTGCGGAGCCTAAAGAGACCCAGTACTTC.

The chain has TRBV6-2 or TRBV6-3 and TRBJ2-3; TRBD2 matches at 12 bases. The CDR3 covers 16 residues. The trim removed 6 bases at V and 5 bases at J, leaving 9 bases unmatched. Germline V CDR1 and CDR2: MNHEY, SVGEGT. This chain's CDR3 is CASSPWTSGIGDTQYF. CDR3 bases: TGTGCCAGCAGCCCTTGGACTAGCGGGATTGGAGATACGCAGTATTTT.

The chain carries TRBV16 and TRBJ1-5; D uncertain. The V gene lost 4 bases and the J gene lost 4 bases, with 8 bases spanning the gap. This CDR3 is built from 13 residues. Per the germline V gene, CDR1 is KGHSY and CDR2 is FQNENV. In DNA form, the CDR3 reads TGTGCCAGCAGCCTTCGAGAAAATCAGCCCCAGCATTTT. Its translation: CASSLRENQPQHF.

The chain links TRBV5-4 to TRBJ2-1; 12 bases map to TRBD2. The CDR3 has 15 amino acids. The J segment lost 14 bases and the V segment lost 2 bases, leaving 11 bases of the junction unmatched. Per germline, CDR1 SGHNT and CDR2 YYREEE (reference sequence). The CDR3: CASSLPLKTSGGEFF. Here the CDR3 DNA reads TGTGCCAGCAGCTTACCCTTAAAGACTAGCGGGGGTGAGTTCTTC.

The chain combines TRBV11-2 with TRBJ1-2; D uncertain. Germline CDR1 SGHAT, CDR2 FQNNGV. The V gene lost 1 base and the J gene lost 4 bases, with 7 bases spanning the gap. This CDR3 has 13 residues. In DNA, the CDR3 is TGTGCCAGCAGCTTAGGAGAGCCCTATGGCTACACCTTC. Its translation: CASSLGEPYGYTF.